These 19 T cell receptor beta chains were sequenced from one sample in a study of blood T cell repertoires in COVID-19 (dated by TCRdb to 2019 to 2021). Library creation used the immunoSEQ multiplex PCR assay. TCRdb carries this immuneACCESS record with in-frame sequences only. Its versions omit some clonotypes, under half of them owing to an unresolved V gene in the studies checked, with the rest unexplained. This sample holds tens of thousands of clones; 70% to 90% were observed only once. Approximately 18% of the sample rests with the top ten. Sequences were obtained from peripheral blood. The receptors originated from a woman of 80 years or more with acute or convalescent COVID-19.

V gene TRBV19 combines with J gene TRBJ2-3, with a tentative D call TRBD1 (5 bases). V lost 8 bases and J lost 4, with 10 bases in between. The CDR3 consists of 12 residues. CDR1 is LNHDA, CDR2 SQIVND, per germline (reference sequence). The chain's CDR3 is CASGASADTQYF. For the CDR3, the DNA is TGTGCCAGTGGGGCCTCAGCAGATACGCAGTATTTT.

V and J are TRBV7-9 and TRBJ2-2; 7 nucleotides line up with TRBD2. The CDR3 length is 16 residues. Germline lookup yields CDR1 SEHNR and CDR2 FQNEAQ (reference sequence). V lost 3 bases and J lost 0; bases outside the gene matches: 4. The CDR3 nucleotides read TGTGCCAGCAGCTTTCGTGCGGGAGCGAACACCGGGGAGCTGTTTTTT. Protein sequence: CASSFRAGANTGELFF.

This clone was observed a few times. The V and J genes are TRBV10-2 and TRBJ2-7; D is perhaps TRBD1 (6 bases). The CDR3 totals 13 residues. Germline CDR1 is WSHSY and CDR2 is SAAADI. With 7 bases removed from V and 1 base from J, the gap between germline ends came to 11 bases. CDR3 residues: CASTSGTSYEQYF. In nucleotides, the CDR3 is TGCGCCAGCACCTCCGGGACATCCTACGAGCAGTACTTC.

J is TRBJ1-1 and V is TRBV11-1; TRBD1 matches 8 bases. V lost 1 base and J lost 6; bases outside the gene matches: 1. This CDR3 has 13 residues. Per the germline V gene, CDR1 is SGHAT and CDR2 is FQDESV (reference sequence). CDR3 amino acids: CASSLETGAEAFF. CDR3 DNA: TGTGCCAGCAGCTTAGAGACAGGGGCTGAAGCTTTCTTT.

The chain recombines TRBV5-1 with TRBJ1-3, with 7 bases that match TRBD1. Germline lookup yields CDR1 SGHRS and CDR2 YFSETQ. The CDR3 runs 15 residues. With 5 bases clipped from V and 0 bases from J, the junction kept 5 bases outside the gene matches. This chain's CDR3 is CASRIGDSSGNTIYF. The CDR3 nucleotides are TGCGCCAGCAGGATTGGGGACAGCTCTGGAAACACCATATATTTT.

This clone was detected a few times. This chain joins TRBV7-3 and TRBJ1-1; tentative D call: TRBD1 (6 bases). Trimming cost V 4 bases and J 4 bases, with 10 bases left between them. The CDR3 is made up of 13 amino acids. Germline CDR1 is SGHTA and CDR2 is FQGTGA. CDR3 residues: CASSSQGPTEAFF. DNA of the CDR3: TGTGCCAGCAGCTCACAGGGTCCCACTGAAGCTTTCTTT.

This clone was observed a single time. V gene TRBV5-1 combines with J gene TRBJ2-3; TRBD2 might be the D (6 bases). This CDR3 has 14 residues. Germline CDR1 SGHRS, CDR2 YFSETQ. V lost 2 bases and J 0 bases, leaving 7 bases between the germline ends. The CDR3 sequence is CASSFSGSTDTQYF. As DNA, the CDR3 is TGCGCCAGCAGCTTCAGCGGGAGCACAGATACGCAGTATTTT.

The chain employs TRBV7-9 and TRBJ2-5, with a weak D call TRBD2 (6 bases). V lost 6 bases, J lost 5 bases, and 16 bases lay in between. This CDR3 region has 14 residues. From germline, CDR1 is SEHNR and CDR2 FQNEAQ (reference sequence). The CDR3 sequence is CASSSVGGGETQYF. Here the CDR3 DNA reads TGTGCCAGCAGTTCCGTCGGGGGTGGGGAGACCCAGTACTTC.

The V and J genes are TRBV10-2 and TRBJ2-3; 7 positions match TRBD2. The germline V gene encodes CDR1 WSHSY and CDR2 SAAADI. With 8 bases clipped from V and 2 bases from J, the junction kept 10 bases outside the gene matches. The CDR3 has 15 residues. The CDR3 region has the DNA TGCGCCAGCCTCCCGACTAGCAGCTCCACAGATACGCAGTATTTT. As protein: CASLPTSSSTDTQYF.

This chain joins TRBV30 and TRBJ2-1, with D maybe TRBD2 (5 bases). Germline lookup yields CDR1 GTSNPN and CDR2 SVGIG (reference sequence). V was trimmed by 3 bases and J by 0 bases, leaving 12 bases between them. The CDR3 is 15 residues long. CDR3 bases: TGTGCCTGGAGACGTGAGCGGATCTCCTACAATGAGCAGTTCTTC. The encoded protein is CAWRRERISYNEQFF.

This clone was seen a few times. The chain uses TRBV19 and TRBJ1-4; D is unresolved. V dropped 6 bases and J dropped 7 bases, with 24 bases sitting between them. The CDR3 covers 17 residues. CDR1 and CDR2 from the germline V gene are LNHDA and SQIVND (reference sequence). The chain's CDR3 is CASSRRGSGSGIEKLFF. DNA for the CDR3: TGTGCCAGTAGCCGTCGGGGATCGGGTTCCGGCATTGAAAAACTGTTTTTT.

The chain couples TRBV9 to TRBJ2-1; 9 bases line up with TRBD1. V shed 3 bases and J 7 bases; nucleotides not matched to a gene: 8. The CDR3 has 15 residues. Germline assignment: CDR1 SGDLS and CDR2 YYNGEE. The CDR3 protein is CASSELQGAYNEQFF. In DNA, the CDR3 is TGTGCCAGCAGCGAACTACAGGGGGCGTATAATGAGCAGTTCTTC.

The chain links TRBV30 to TRBJ1-6, with D possibly TRBD1 on 6 matching bases. Germline loops: CDR1 GTSNPN, CDR2 SVGIG (reference sequence). V gave up 0 bases and J gave up 7 bases, with 10 bases separating them. The CDR3 sequence is 14 residues long. In nucleotides, the CDR3 is TGTGCCTGGAGTGTACCAGGGACAAATTCACCCCTCCACTTT. The encoded protein is CAWSVPGTNSPLHF.

This sequence joins TRBV19 and TRBJ1-5; the D is unclear. Germline V gene lookup returns CDR1 LNHDA and CDR2 SQIVND (reference sequence). CDR3 size: 14 residues. V shed 0 bases and J shed 0 bases, with 3 bases lying between them. The CDR3 protein is CASSIEYSNQPQHF. In DNA, the CDR3 is TGTGCCAGTAGTATAGAGTATAGCAATCAGCCCCAGCATTTT. Full variable domain (outside the CDR3, taken from reference TRBV19 and TRBJ1-5): DGGITQSPKYLFRKEGQNVTLSCEQNLNHDAMYWYRQDPGQGLRLIYYSQIVNDFQKGDIAEGYSVSREKKESFPLTVTSAQKNPTAFYLCASSIEYSNQPQHFGDGTRLSIL.

This rearrangement joins TRBV14 to TRBJ2-1; 8 positions match TRBD2. After removal of 4 bases from V and 6 bases from J, the junction contained 11 bases not matched to a gene. This CDR3 region has 16 residues. Germline V gives CDR1 SGHDN, CDR2 FVKESK. CDR3 protein: CASSPGWQAGANEQFF. The CDR3 DNA is TGTGCCAGCAGCCCGGGATGGCAAGCGGGAGCCAATGAGCAGTTCTTC.

V is TRBV5-4 and J is TRBJ2-1; TRBD2 aligns across 7 bases. This CDR3 has 12 amino acids. The germline gives CDR1 SGHNT, CDR2 YYREEE (reference sequence). Unmatched junction bases numbered 0, after V lost 0 bases and J lost 9 bases. In DNA, the CDR3 is TGTGCCAGCAGCTTGGGACTAGCTGAGCAGTTCTTC. Translating it yields CASSLGLAEQFF.

This clone was counted only a few times. The rearrangement links TRBV7-2 to TRBJ2-2, with 10 bases fitting TRBD1. The V segment lost 6 bases and the J segment 6 bases; nucleotides outside the gene matches: 7. The V gene's germline CDR1 is SGHTA and CDR2 FQGNSA. This CDR3 is built from 15 residues. The DNA for the CDR3 is TGTGCCAGCAGTGGGGACAGGGGAGTGCCCGGGGAGCTGTTTTTT. It specifies CASSGDRGVPGELFF.

This clone came up a few times. The chain carries TRBV30 and TRBJ1-5; D call uncertain. With 5 bases removed from V and 0 bases from J, the gap between germline ends came to 11 bases. In germline, CDR1 is GTSNPN, CDR2 SVGIG (reference sequence). The CDR3 has 14 amino acids. The CDR3 bases are TGTGCCTGGGCCCGCGGAAATAGCAATCAGCCCCAGCATTTT. Translated: CAWARGNSNQPQHF.

As DNA, the CDR3 is TGTGCCAGCAGCGCCCCCCCGGGGGGACAGACCCAGTACTTC. The encoded protein is CASSAPPGGQTQYF. V and J are TRBV7-2 and TRBJ2-5; TRBD2 aligns across 7 bases. Germline V gene lookup returns CDR1 SGHTA and CDR2 FQGNSA. Trimming took 5 bases from V and 6 from J; bases not matched to a gene: 9. The CDR3 spans 14 residues.